The 7 T cell receptor beta chains below all came from one sample that was sequenced in a study of CD8+CD57+ T cells in acquired aplastic anemia (dated by TCRdb to 2016 to 2019). Sequenced on an Illumina HiSeq 2000. TCR beta VDJ combination and CDR3 sequence profiling used genomic DNA as the template. The raw public reads went through TCRdb reprocessing: fastp at Q25, MiXCR clone calling, in-frame beta chains kept. Every entry covers one CDR3 protein and lists the most common genes and DNA from its rows. The sample data list around 170,000 distinct CDR3 sequences, and 35% to 50% of these were observed just once. The ten largest clones take up 2.5% to 3.5% of the sample. Specimen: sorted CD4+, CD8+, or CD8+CD57+ T cells (not recorded which) from PBMCs. The receptors originated from a human donor in good health.

The table lists this clonotype with many counts. The CDR3 loop is CATSRAGGGGTDTQYF. The CDR3 coding sequence is TGTGCCACCAGTCGAGCGGGAGGGGGCGGCACAGATACGCAGTATTTT. The chain joins TRBV24-1 to TRBJ2-3; 10 positions match TRBD2. J gave up 1 base and V 6 bases, and 6 bases lay outside the gene matches. Germline CDR1 KGHDR, CDR2 SFDVKD. The CDR3 sequence is 16 residues long.

The chain links TRBV29-1 to TRBJ2-7; 8 nucleotides align to TRBD2. J was trimmed by 5 bases and V by 4 bases; bases with no gene match: 7. Looked up from germline, CDR1 is SQVTM and CDR2 is ANQGSEA. The CDR3 sequence is 13 residues long. CDR3 protein: CSVGSGSRHEQYF. The CDR3 coding sequence is TGCAGCGTTGGAAGCGGGAGTCGCCACGAGCAGTACTTC.

This clonotype was found many times. This chain joins TRBV9 and TRBJ2-1; 11 positions agree with TRBD2. V was clipped by 6 bases and J by 6 bases; unmatched bases: 8. This CDR3 comprises 15 residues. Germline-derived CDR1 and CDR2 are SGDLS and YYNGEE. The CDR3 bases are TGTGCCAGCAACCCTAGCGGGGGGCCGCGCAATGAGCAGTTCTTC. Amino acids: CASNPSGGPRNEQFF.

A note on this clonotype: A much larger clone differs from this one at a single base, so this may be a read error. The CDR3 DNA follows: TGCGCCAGCAGCTGGGCTCCCTGGAACACCGGGGAGCTGTTTTTT. Its translation is CASSWAPWNTGELFF. The chain carries TRBV5-1 and TRBJ2-2; D gene uncertain. Trimming pared 3 bases from V and 1 base from J, leaving 10 bases between. Germline CDR1 and CDR2: SGHRS and YFSETQ. This CDR3 has 15 amino acids.

Ten or more counts support this clonotype. The chain recombines TRBV7-3 with TRBJ2-3, with D uncertain. The CDR3 is 14 amino acids. Germline values: CDR1 SGHTA, CDR2 FQGTGA. Trimming left V 2 bases short and J 4 bases short, with 10 bases between. The CDR3 is CASSLGSFPDTQYF. DNA of the CDR3: TGTGCCAGCAGCTTAGGCAGCTTCCCAGATACGCAGTATTTT.

The chain uses TRBV2 and TRBJ1-3; D not certain. From germline, CDR1 is SNHLY and CDR2 FYNNEI. V was trimmed by 6 bases and J by 0 bases, leaving 6 bases between them. This CDR3 region has 13 residues. CDR3 region: CASRQISGNTIYF. In DNA, the CDR3 is TGTGCCAGCAGACAGATCTCTGGAAACACCATATATTTT. Variable domain in full (rest from reference TRBV2 and TRBJ1-3): EPEVTQTPSHQVTQMGQEVILRCVPISNHLYFYWYRQILGQKVEFLVSFYNNEISEKSEIFDDQFSVERPDGSNFTLKIRSTKLEDSAMYFCASRQISGNTIYFGEGSWLTVV.

This clonotype has at least ten counts. V is TRBV2 and J is TRBJ1-1; a weak D match, TRBD1 (6 bases). Trimming stripped 8 bases from V and 7 bases from J, with 20 bases between. Germline CDR1 is SNHLY and CDR2 is FYNNEI. CDR3 length equals 14 residues. CDR3 nucleotide sequence: TGTGCCAGCGTGGGGTCCAGGGGTCCAATTGAAGCTTTCTTT. Its protein is CASVGSRGPIEAFF. Looking up the rest from reference TRBV2 and TRBJ1-1 gives the full variable domain: EPEVTQTPSHQVTQMGQEVILRCVPISNHLYFYWYRQILGQKVEFLVSFYNNEISEKSEIFDDQFSVERPDGSNFTLKIRSTKLEDSAMYFCASVGSRGPIEAFFGQGTRLTVV.